Detailed here is one T cell receptor beta chain. Its antigen is unknown. This sample is part of a study of beta chain features in type 1 diabetes. Study summary: No age, gender or cell yield differences were seen between patients and healthy donors. Whole-study results and caveats: At VDJ recombination sites, type 1 diabetes patients had fewer insertions and more deleted nucleotides. Possibly, sequencing cDNA over-represented cells that had high TCR expression levels.

Germline values: CDR1 LGHNA, CDR2 YSLEER. Trimming cost V 3 bases and J 10 bases, with 13 bases left between them. This CDR3 is 13 amino acids long. Isolation of CD4+ naive, central memory, regulatory and stem cell-like memory cells was achieved by sorting via CD45RO/CCR7/CD25/CD127/CD95/CD27. cDNA synthesis used the whole RNA isolate, giving expressed TCRB sequences. Clones were read by immunoSEQ multiplex PCR, and TCRdb kept only the in-frame ones, dropping some. The sample lists 350,000 or so clones, around 20% seen once, with approximately 0.043% in the top ten. The rearrangement joins TRBV4-3 to TRBJ2-1, with unresolved D. Specimen: naive CD4+ T cells from blood. The origin of this receptor is a woman younger than 35 in good health. CDR3 DNA: TGCGCCAGCAGCCAGAACCTGTACCAGGAGCAGTTCTTC. Protein: CASSQNLYQEQFF.